The clone carrying this T cell receptor beta chain was observed many times. This CDR3 has 13 amino acids. Trimming took 8 bases from V and 3 from J, leaving 15 bases between them. Germline V gene lookup returns CDR1 SGHRS and CDR2 YFSETQ. By 5'RACE template switching, TCR cDNA was produced, with a universal primer site and UMIs added in the process. TCRdb recomputed calls from the 5' RACE reads with MiXCR, one row per CDR3 protein. The data contain 200,000 to 300,000 distinct CDR3 sequences, about 7% of them singletons. The record originates from a study of T cells after yellow fever vaccination. For the study at large: Preparation of fractions with low cell numbers was performed using SMART-Seq v4 Ultra Low Input.

The TCR was taken from a man under 40 who received the YFV17D yellow fever vaccine. The chain carries TRBV5-1 and TRBJ2-7; D is perhaps TRBD2 (6 bases). Sequenced material: CD4+ T cells sorted from PBMCs, taken 15 days after the yellow fever booster vaccination. CDR3 sequence reads: CASSSSDHYEQYF. In DNA form, the CDR3 reads TGCGCCAGTTCTTCTAGCGACCACTACGAGCAGTACTTC.